This T cell receptor beta chain is from a study of blood T cell repertoires in COVID-19. Study summary: The study drew acute and convalescent COVID-19 samples from the United States, Italy and Spain. Sources were T cells, B-cell-depleted T cells, or PBMCs; the material itself was cDNA or gDNA.

Deletions cut 2 bases from V and 1 base from J, with 7 bases between. The CDR3 is 14 amino acids. CDR1 and CDR2 (germline): ENHRY, SYGVKD. Original processing methods: Amplification from reference gene primers served as the basis for estimated nucleated cell counts. The table came from immunoSEQ multiplex PCR; TCRdb's copy has only in-frame clones and leaves some out. That table furnishes V, J and clone size, whereas the DNA furnished D and trimming. The table shows 110,000 to 150,000 clones, with approximately 86% occurring only once. This chain connects TRBV10-3 to TRBJ2-3, with D tentatively TRBD2 (5 bases). The sequencing input was peripheral blood. This TCR was recovered from a woman in her sixties with acute or convalescent COVID-19. CDR3 in DNA: TGTGCCATCAGTGAGGGGCGGGGCACAGATACGCAGTATTTT. This encodes CAISEGRGTDTQYF.